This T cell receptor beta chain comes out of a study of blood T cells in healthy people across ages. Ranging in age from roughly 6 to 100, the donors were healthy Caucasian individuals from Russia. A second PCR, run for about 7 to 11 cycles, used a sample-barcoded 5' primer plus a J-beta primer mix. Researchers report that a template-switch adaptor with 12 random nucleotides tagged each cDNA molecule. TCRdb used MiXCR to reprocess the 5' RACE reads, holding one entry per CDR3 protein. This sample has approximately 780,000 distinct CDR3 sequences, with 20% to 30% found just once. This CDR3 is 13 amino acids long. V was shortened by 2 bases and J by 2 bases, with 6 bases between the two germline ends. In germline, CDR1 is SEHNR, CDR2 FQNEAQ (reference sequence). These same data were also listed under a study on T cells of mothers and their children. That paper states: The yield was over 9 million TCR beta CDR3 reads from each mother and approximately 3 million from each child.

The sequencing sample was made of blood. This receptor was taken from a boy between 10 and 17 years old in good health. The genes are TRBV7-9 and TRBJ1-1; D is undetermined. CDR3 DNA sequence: TGTGCCAGCAGCTTAATTACTAACACTGAAGCTTTCTTT. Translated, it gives CASSLITNTEAFF.